Here is one TCR beta chain with its context. The sample originates from a study of blood T cell repertoires in COVID-19. Study at large: COVID-19 samples from acute and convalescent phases originated in the United States, Italy and Spain. Sources were T cells, B-cell-depleted T cells, or PBMCs; the material itself was cDNA or gDNA.

Germline V gives CDR1 SGHTA, CDR2 FQGTGA. This CDR3 is 13 amino acids long. Trimming shortened V by 1 base and J by 4 bases, and 7 bases separated the two germline ends. In the original analysis: From reference gene primer amplification, estimates of nucleated cell counts were derived. The table came from immunoSEQ multiplex PCR; TCRdb's copy has only in-frame clones and leaves some out. V, J and clone size reflect that table, while D and trimming were determined from the DNA. The sample contains some 140,000 clones, 83% of which appear only once. Seattle's cohort entered during active infection and was followed longitudinally.

This rearrangement joins TRBV7-3 to TRBJ1-1; maybe TRBD1 (5 bases). This receptor was identified in a woman in her sixties or seventies with COVID-19, enrolled during active disease. The sequenced sample consisted of peripheral blood. CDR3 loop: CASSLNRGTEAFF. The CDR3 nucleotides read TGTGCCAGCAGCTTAAATAGGGGCACTGAAGCTTTCTTT.